Included here is one T cell receptor beta chain sequence, with context. Antigen unknown. Peripheral blood, roughly 9.1 milliliters per donor, was collected. This CDR3 comprises 14 residues. V shed 7 bases and J 3 bases; nucleotides not matched to a gene: 3. CDR1 is LGHNA, CDR2 YSLEER, per germline. A second PCR, run for about 7 to 11 cycles, used a sample-barcoded 5' primer plus a J-beta primer mix. TCRdb re-analysed the 5' RACE reads in MiXCR, keeping a single row per CDR3 protein. Among 650,000 to 700,000 distinct CDR3 sequences, approximately 52% were seen once, and the ten largest hold approximately 12%. The sample originates from a study of blood T cells in healthy people across ages. Study-level findings and limits: Age advanced and TCR beta diversity per million T cells fell, roughly linearly.

Sequences were obtained from blood. The receptor's source is a woman of 80 years or more in good health. The J gene is TRBJ2-1, the V gene TRBV4-3; TRBD2 matches at 10 bases. In DNA form, the CDR3 reads TGCGCCAGCACCGCTAGCGGGGGCTACAATGAGCAGTTCTTC. Protein: CASTASGGYNEQFF.